These 19 T cell receptor beta chains were all obtained from the same sample, sequenced in a study of CD8 T cells in ankylosing spondylitis. TCRdb used MiXCR to reprocess the 5' RACE reads, holding one entry per CDR3 protein. This sample has approximately 300,000 distinct CDR3 sequences, with 20% found just once. The sample comprised blood, either unsorted or a sorted T cell fraction (not recorded which). These receptors all come from a male donor with ankylosing spondylitis or in good health (not recorded which).

Only a few counts were recorded for this clonotype. This rearrangement joins TRBV12-3 or TRBV12-4 to TRBJ2-3; D assignment may be TRBD1 or TRBD2 (6 bases each). The CDR3 is made up of 15 amino acids. Trimming removed 2 bases from V and 2 bases from J, with 11 bases in between. The CDR3 here is CASSLRGQDTDTQYF. The CDR3 DNA is TGTGCCAGCAGTTTACGGGGGCAGGACACAGATACGCAGTATTTT.

This chain uses TRBV20-1 with TRBJ1-4; D possibly corresponds to TRBD1 (6 bases). Trimming took 5 bases from V and 8 from J, leaving 21 bases between them. Germline CDR1 and CDR2: DFQATT and SNEGSKA (reference sequence). The CDR3 has 15 amino acids. CDR3 loop: CSAYPPRGKREKLFF. The CDR3 nucleotides read TGCAGTGCTTATCCCCCGAGGGGGAAGAGGGAAAAACTGTTTTTT.

This chain links TRBV7-8 with TRBJ2-1; 8 nucleotides line up with TRBD2. The ends lost 3 bases at V and 4 bases at J; junction bases unmatched: 5. Germline assignment: CDR1 SGHVS and CDR2 FQNEAQ. The CDR3 has 15 amino acids. As DNA, the CDR3 is TGTGCCAGCAGCTTGGCGACTAGCGCGTACAATGAGCAGTTCTTC. This translates into CASSLATSAYNEQFF. Filled out from reference TRBV7-8 and TRBJ2-1, the complete variable domain reads GAGVSQSPRYKVAKRGQDVALRCDPISGHVSLFWYQQALGQGPEFLTYFQNEAQLDKSGLPSDRFFAERPEGSVSTLKIQRTQQEDSAVYLCASSLATSAYNEQFFGPGTRLTVL.

This clonotype was detected only a few times. The chain couples TRBV7-2 to TRBJ2-3; perhaps TRBD1 as D (6 bases). The germline CDR1 and CDR2 sequences are SGHTA and FQGNSA. The CDR3 sequence is 15 residues long. The germline V and J ends were trimmed by 7 bases and 2 bases, with 16 bases remaining between them. The CDR3 reads CASNSGASITDTQYF. CDR3 sequence (DNA): TGTGCCAGCAACTCAGGGGCTAGCATCACAGATACGCAGTATTTT.

The J gene is TRBJ2-5, the V gene TRBV24-1; 7 bases agree with TRBD1. The V gene's germline CDR1 is KGHDR and CDR2 SFDVKD. V dropped 9 bases and J dropped 1; count of bases not matched to a gene: 13. The CDR3 loop spans 16 amino acids. CDR3 sequence reads: CATASRDSSFQETQYF. The DNA for the CDR3 is TGTGCCACCGCTAGCAGGGACAGCTCCTTCCAAGAGACCCAGTACTTC.

This clonotype was counted only a few times. V usage is TRBV9 and J usage is TRBJ2-6; maybe TRBD2 (6 bases). Between the trimmed V and J ends, which lost 0 bases and 11 bases, there was a span of 15 bases. The length of the CDR3 is 15 residues. Looked up from germline, CDR1 is SGDLS and CDR2 is YYNGEE. CDR3 sequence reads: CASSVGGIGADVLTF. CDR3 nucleotide sequence: TGTGCCAGCAGCGTAGGCGGGATCGGTGCCGACGTCCTGACTTTC.

V usage is TRBV10-2 and J usage is TRBJ1-4; TRBD1 aligns across 11 bases. With V trimmed by 5 bases and J by 0 bases, 5 bases remained unmatched. The CDR3 is made up of 17 amino acids. Germline V CDR1 and CDR2: WSHSY, SAAADI. CDR3 DNA sequence: TGCGCCAGCAGTTCCGGACAGGGGGCCGCAACTAATGAAAAACTGTTTTTT. Its protein is CASSSGQGAATNEKLFF.

The rearrangement uses TRBV7-9 and TRBJ1-6; 8 bases match TRBD1. CDR1 and CDR2 (germline): SEHNR, FQNEAQ (reference sequence). CDR3 length equals 13 residues. Losses at the gene ends were 5 bases for V and 7 bases for J; bases not matched to a gene: 1. CDR3 nucleotides: TGTGCCAGCAGCCGACAGGGGAATTCACCCCTCCACTTT. Translating gives CASSRQGNSPLHF.

The chain carries TRBV5-1 and TRBJ2-2, with 10 bases matching TRBD1. CDR3 length equals 16 residues. Germline values: CDR1 SGHRS, CDR2 YFSETQ. V shed 5 bases and J 1 base; nucleotides not matched to a gene: 5. The chain's CDR3 is CASRTGQGVNTGELFF. The CDR3 DNA is TGCGCCAGCAGGACCGGACAGGGGGTGAACACCGGGGAGCTGTTTTTT.

The J gene is TRBJ2-1, the V gene TRBV12-3 or TRBV12-4; D gene unclear. Trimming removed 2 bases at V and 7 bases at J, with 9 bases between. The CDR3 is 13 amino acids. This CDR3 reads CASSLSWLNEQFF. As DNA, the CDR3 is TGTGCCAGCAGTTTAAGCTGGCTAAATGAGCAGTTCTTC.

This clonotype was picked up a small number of times. The V and J genes are TRBV12-3 or TRBV12-4 and TRBJ1-3; D is perhaps TRBD1 (5 bases). V lost 5 bases and J lost 1, with 12 bases in between. The CDR3 is made up of 15 amino acids. CDR3 amino acids: CASSPGRGSGNTIYF. In nucleotides, the CDR3 is TGTGCCAGCAGTCCCGGAAGGGGATCTGGAAACACCATATATTTT.

This clonotype appeared a few times. The chain combines TRBV20-1 with TRBJ1-2; D call uncertain. In germline, CDR1 is DFQATT, CDR2 SNEGSKA (reference sequence). V was trimmed by 0 bases and J by 2 bases, leaving 7 bases between them. This CDR3 spans 13 amino acids. The CDR3 DNA reads TGCAGTGCTAGAGAATCGGGAAACTATGGCTACACCTTC. Protein: CSARESGNYGYTF.

Only a few counts were recorded for this clonotype. The chain combines TRBV4-1 with TRBJ1-1; D might be TRBD1 (5 bases). Germline V CDR1 and CDR2: MGHRA, YSYEKL. V lost 0 bases to trimming and J lost 3 bases, with 17 bases between them. There are 17 residues in the CDR3. CDR3 amino acids: CASSQEGGGRKYTEAFF. Here the CDR3 DNA reads TGCGCCAGCAGCCAAGAGGGGGGGGGTAGAAAGTACACTGAAGCTTTCTTT.

This clonotype was observed a few times. This chain uses TRBV20-1 with TRBJ2-7; tentative D call: TRBD1 (6 bases). The germline V gene encodes CDR1 DFQATT and CDR2 SNEGSKA (reference sequence). The CDR3 spans 13 residues. Between the trimmed V and J ends, which lost 1 base and 1 base, there was a span of 8 bases. The DNA of the CDR3 is TGCAGTGCTAGAGTTGGGACATCCTACGAGCAGTACGTC. As protein: CSARVGTSYEQYV.

The chain has TRBV5-1 and TRBJ2-3; 11 bases align to TRBD2. This CDR3 has 16 residues. From germline, CDR1 is SGHRS and CDR2 YFSETQ. J was trimmed by 6 bases and V by 3 bases; bases with no gene match: 9. The DNA for the CDR3 is TGCGCCAGCAGCTCCACCATAGCGGGAGGGCCTGATACGCAGTATTTT. This gives the protein CASSSTIAGGPDTQYF.

The chain joins TRBV6-5 to TRBJ1-5; 9 bases are shared with TRBD1. Trimming cost V 4 bases and J 2 bases; bases outside gene matches: 3. This CDR3 spans 15 amino acids. The germline gives CDR1 MNHEY, CDR2 SVGAGI. The CDR3 reads CASSSTGGRNQPQHF. CDR3 sequence (DNA): TGTGCCAGCAGTTCGACAGGGGGACGCAATCAGCCCCAGCATTTT.

This clonotype was recorded many times. The V gene is TRBV6-1, the J gene TRBJ2-3; a weak D match, TRBD1 (5 bases). Germline V lookup: CDR1 MNHNS, CDR2 SASEGT. V dropped 2 bases and J dropped 1 base, with 13 bases sitting between them. The CDR3 length is 16 residues. The chain's CDR3 is CASSESQGAGTDTQYF. The CDR3 region has the DNA TGTGCCAGCAGTGAATCTCAGGGCGCCGGCACAGATACGCAGTATTTT.

This clonotype has a handful of counts. At one boundary the junction diverges from the germline segment, which might be a read error. The chain is built from TRBV5-1 and TRBJ1-1; 10 bases are a match to TRBD1. The CDR3 totals 16 residues. Per germline, CDR1 SGHRS and CDR2 YFSETQ. The CDR3 spells CASSLGMGQGNTEVFF. Here the CDR3 DNA reads TGCGCCAGCAGCTTGGGGATGGGACAGGGGAACACTGAAGTTTTCTTT.

The V gene is TRBV9, the J gene TRBJ2-2; weak D call: TRBD2 (6 bases). This CDR3 has 16 amino acids. CDR1 and CDR2 (germline): SGDLS, YYNGEE. With 0 bases removed from V and 4 bases from J, the gap between germline ends came to 13 bases. The CDR3 sequence is CASSVAGGASTGELFF. CDR3 DNA: TGTGCCAGCAGCGTAGCCGGGGGAGCTAGCACCGGGGAGCTGTTTTTT.